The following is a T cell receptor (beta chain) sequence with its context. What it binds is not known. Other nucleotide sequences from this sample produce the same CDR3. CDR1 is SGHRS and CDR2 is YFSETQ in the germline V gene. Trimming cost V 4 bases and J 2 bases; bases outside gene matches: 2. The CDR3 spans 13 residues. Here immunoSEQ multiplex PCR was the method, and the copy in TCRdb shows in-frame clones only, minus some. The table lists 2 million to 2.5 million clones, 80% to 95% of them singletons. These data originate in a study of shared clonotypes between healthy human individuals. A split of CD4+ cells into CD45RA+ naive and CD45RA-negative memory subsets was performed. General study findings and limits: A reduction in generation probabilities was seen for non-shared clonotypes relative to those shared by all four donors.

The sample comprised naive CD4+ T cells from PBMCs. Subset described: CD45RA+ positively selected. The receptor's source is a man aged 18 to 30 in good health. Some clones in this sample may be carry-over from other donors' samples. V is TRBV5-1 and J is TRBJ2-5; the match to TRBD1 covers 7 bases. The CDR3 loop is CASSRDRQETQYF. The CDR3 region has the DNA TGCGCCAGCAGCCGGGACAGACAAGAGACCCAGTACTTC. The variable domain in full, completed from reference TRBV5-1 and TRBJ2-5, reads KAGVTQTPRYLIKTRGQQVTLSCSPISGHRSVSWYQQTPGQGLQFLFEYFSETQRNKGNFPGRFSGRQFSNSRSEMNVSTLELGDSALYLCASSRDRQETQYFGPGTRLLVL.